This T cell receptor (beta chain) is from a study of cytomegalovirus exposure and HLA in healthy donors. General observations from the study: Across all donors, roughly uniform sequencing depth was an assumption of the presence/absence analyses. The authors reported that TCR beta sequences could predict HLA-A and HLA-B alleles. These predictions were accurate for most subjects in the first cohort. The study recorded over 150 TCR beta chains that were cytomegalovirus-associated.

The PCR employed 60 Vbeta primers together with 13 Jbeta primers. Authors' data handling: A later analysis tallied tens of millions of unique TCR beta chains, 9.5 million to 14 million of them shared. Assay used: immunoSEQ multiplex PCR; TCRdb lists only in-frame clones, some missing. V, J and clone size reflect that table, while D and trimming were determined from the DNA. Of nearly 100,000 clones detected, 9.4% appear once; the ten largest clones hold approximately 5.1%. There are a few counts of this clone. The target antigen is unknown. The identical CDR3 is also encoded by other nucleotide sequences in the sample. The specimen sequenced was PBMCs. The sequence derives from a middle-aged man in good health and CMV-seropositive.

The CDR3: CASTTLGTGKTEAFF. CDR3 DNA sequence: TGTGCCAGCACTACCCTCGGGACAGGGAAGACTGAAGCTTTCTTT. The genes are TRBV6-5 and TRBJ1-1; 9 bases fit TRBD1. With 7 bases clipped from V and 5 bases from J, the junction kept 11 bases outside the gene matches. CDR1 and CDR2 from the germline V gene are MNHEY and SVGAGI. This CDR3 is built from 15 residues.